This entry concerns a single T cell receptor beta chain. Time point noted: recipient sample about 28 days before transplant, after cytoreduction. The CDR3 runs to 15 residues. V shed 4 bases and J shed 0 bases, with 13 bases lying between them. Germline CDR1 reads MNHEY; CDR2 reads SVGAGI. These data come from a study of T cell clonotyping in hematopoietic cell transplantation. TCRdb's copy holds only in-frame clones and misses some; the assay was immunoSEQ multiplex PCR. The sample lists around 40,000 clones; approximately 95% were seen once. V is TRBV6-5 and J is TRBJ2-7; no definite D call. The sequence was obtained from a man aged 40-49 years with chronic myeloid leukemia. Some clones in this sample may be carry-over from other donors' samples. The material sequenced was peripheral blood mononuclear cells, taken before stem cell transplant. CDR3 in amino acids: CASSSPTSHSYEQYF. The CDR3 bases are TGTGCCAGCAGTTCCCCGACATCACACTCCTACGAGCAGTACTTC.